One and the same sample provided the 22 T cell receptor beta chains below, sequenced in a study of T cells in localized non-small cell lung cancer. TCRdb's copy holds only in-frame clones and misses some; the assay was immunoSEQ multiplex PCR. This sample yields roughly 15,000 clones, of which around 85% are seen a single time; approximately 26% belongs to the top ten. The sample here was peripheral blood, taken before any cancer treatment. Receptor source: a female donor of 60 years or more with stage I squamous cell lung carcinoma.

The chain couples TRBV21-1 to TRBJ1-2. TRBV21-1 is reported as a pseudogene. The CDR3 has 13 residues. CDR3: CASSNRGSDGYTF. DNA for the CDR3: TGTGCCAGCAGCAATCGGGGGAGCGATGGCTACACCTTC.

The chain carries TRBV5-6 and TRBJ2-2; D gene unclear. This CDR3 contains 14 residues. Trimming removed 4 bases at V and 7 bases at J, with 14 bases between. From germline, CDR1 is SGHDT and CDR2 YYEEEE. For the CDR3, the DNA is TGTGCCAGCAGCCGCCCTGAGTTCGTCGGGGAGCTGTTTTTT. Translated: CASSRPEFVGELFF.

There are a few counts of this clone. The V call is TRBV5-6, the J call TRBJ2-2; TRBD2 matches 10 bases. V was clipped by 3 bases and J by 6 bases; unmatched bases: 8. CDR1 SGHDT and CDR2 YYEEEE come from the germline V gene. This CDR3 has 16 residues. CDR3: CASSWSGRALAGELFF. The CDR3 DNA reads TGTGCCAGCAGCTGGAGCGGGAGGGCCTTGGCCGGGGAGCTGTTTTTT.

The V and J genes are TRBV9 and TRBJ1-4; TRBD1 is a possible D gene (5 bases). Germline V gives CDR1 SGDLS, CDR2 YYNGEE. V lost 4 bases and J 4 bases, leaving 11 bases between the germline ends. This CDR3 is built from 14 residues. The CDR3 region is CASSRTGRNEKLFF. CDR3 bases: TGTGCCAGCAGCCGAACGGGACGTAATGAAAAACTGTTTTTT.

The V gene is TRBV7-9, the J gene TRBJ1-1, with TRBD1 identical over 7 bases. J lost 1 base, V lost 4 bases, and 15 bases had no gene match. Germline CDR1 SEHNR, CDR2 FQNEAQ (reference sequence). The CDR3 loop spans 18 amino acids. The CDR3 here is CASSSQLPRQGPNTEAFF. CDR3 in DNA: TGTGCCAGCAGCTCTCAACTGCCGCGACAGGGCCCGAACACTGAAGCTTTCTTT.

The chain carries TRBV5-1 and TRBJ2-5; no reliable D call. Trimming left V 1 base short and J 5 bases short, with 9 bases between. CDR3 size: 13 residues. Looked up from germline, CDR1 is SGHRS and CDR2 is YFSETQ. CDR3 DNA sequence: TGCGCCAGCAGCTTGTACGGCGTGGAGACCCAGTACTTC. Translation gives CASSLYGVETQYF.

The rearrangement joins TRBV5-1 to TRBJ2-7; the D is unclear. The germline V gene has CDR1 SGHRS and CDR2 YFSETQ. Deletions cut 4 bases from V and 1 base from J, with 9 bases between. This CDR3 has 13 residues. Here the CDR3 DNA reads TGCGCCAGCAGCCCGGTCCCTTCCTACGAGCAGTACTTC. This sequence encodes CASSPVPSYEQYF.

The J gene is TRBJ2-7, the V gene TRBV27; 8 positions agree with TRBD1. Germline-derived CDR1 and CDR2 are MNHEY and SMNVEV (reference sequence). V lost 4 bases, J lost 1 base, and 6 bases stayed unmatched. CDR3 length: 15 amino acids. In nucleotides, the CDR3 is TGTGCCAGCAGTTCTAACAGGGGGGTTTCCTACGAGCAGTACTTC. Its protein product is CASSSNRGVSYEQYF.

There are a few counts of this clone. The chain is built from TRBV30 and TRBJ1-1; no definite D call. The ends were cut back, 0 bases at V and 0 bases at J, with 8 bases in the middle. There are 14 residues in the CDR3. Germline CDR1 GTSNPN, CDR2 SVGIG (reference sequence). The CDR3 spells CAWSVPGLNTEAFF. CDR3 nucleotide sequence: TGTGCCTGGAGTGTACCCGGTTTGAACACTGAAGCTTTCTTT.

There are a few counts of this clone. The chain carries TRBV28 and TRBJ1-5; perhaps TRBD1 as D (5 bases). Per the germline V gene, CDR1 is MDHEN and CDR2 is SYDVKM. The CDR3 covers 16 residues. The germline V and J ends were trimmed by 5 bases and 4 bases, with 18 bases remaining between them. Here the CDR3 DNA reads TGTGCCAGCAGTCTCACGGGGGGATTGAGGAATCAGCCCCAGCATTTT. Protein: CASSLTGGLRNQPQHF.

The chain has TRBV12-5 and TRBJ2-1, with TRBD2 identical over 9 bases. Germline V gene lookup returns CDR1 LGHNT and CDR2 FRNRAP. The CDR3 loop spans 17 amino acids. Trimming cost V 4 bases and J 1 base; bases outside gene matches: 8. The CDR3 sequence is CASGSVPTSGSYNEQFF. Written as DNA, the CDR3 is TGTGCTAGTGGTTCCGTACCGACTAGCGGATCCTACAATGAGCAGTTCTTC. Based on the CDR3 plus reference TRBV12-5 and TRBJ2-1, the full variable domain is DARVTQTPRHKVTEMGQEVTMRCQPILGHNTVFWYRQTMMQGLELLAYFRNRAPLDDSGMPKDRFSAEMPDATLATLKIQPSEPRDSAVYFCASGSVPTSGSYNEQFFGPGTRLTVL.

The rearrangement joins TRBV14 to TRBJ1-2, with 9 bases identical to TRBD1. Germline V gene data show CDR1 as SGHDN and CDR2 as FVKESK. V gave up 4 bases and J gave up 7 bases; unmatched junction bases: 7. The CDR3 is made up of 14 amino acids. Here the CDR3 reads CASSRRDRVRGYTF. The CDR3 bases are TGTGCCAGCAGCCGCCGGGACAGGGTGCGTGGCTACACCTTC.

The chain carries TRBV6-5 and TRBJ2-7; the D is unclear. Per the germline V gene, CDR1 is MNHEY and CDR2 is SVGAGI. V was shortened by 7 bases and J by 1 base, with 8 bases between the two germline ends. The CDR3 spans 12 residues. CDR3 DNA sequence: TGTGCCAGCACTACTTTTTCCTACGAGCAGTACTTC. It encodes CASTTFSYEQYF.

This chain links TRBV5-1 with TRBJ1-2; no clear D. The CDR3 consists of 12 residues. Trimming removed 0 bases from V and 4 bases from J, with 4 bases in between. Germline V lookup: CDR1 SGHRS, CDR2 YFSETQ. The DNA for the CDR3 is TGCGCCAGCAGCTTGGAGGGCTATGGCTACACCTTC. This gives the protein CASSLEGYGYTF.

This chain links TRBV6-6 with TRBJ2-7; either TRBD1 or TRBD2 may supply D (6 bases each). Germline V gene data show CDR1 as MNHNY and CDR2 as SVGAGI (reference sequence). This CDR3 is built from 15 residues. V dropped 7 bases and J dropped 0 bases, with 16 bases sitting between them. CDR3 nucleotide sequence: TGTGCCAGCACCCGGCTCGGGGGCCGCTCCTACGAGCAGTACTTC. Its translation is CASTRLGGRSYEQYF.

Remarks on this clone: Different DNA sequences within this sample yield the same CDR3. The chain has TRBV5-4 and TRBJ2-5, with TRBD1 as a possible D gene (5 bases). The length of the CDR3 is 13 residues. The germline CDR1 and CDR2 sequences are SGHNT and YYREEE (reference sequence). V was cut by 0 bases and J by 4 bases, with 7 bases left in between. CDR3 loop: CASSLGQPETQYF. The CDR3 nucleotides are TGTGCCAGCAGCTTGGGACAGCCAGAGACCCAGTACTTC.

The genes are TRBV27 and TRBJ1-2, with D hard to call. Trimming took off 5 bases at V and 2 bases at J, with 9 bases between the two ends. CDR1 and CDR2 (germline): MNHEY, SMNVEV (reference sequence). The CDR3 is 13 residues long. CDR3 sequence: CASSQTENYGYTF. The CDR3 bases are TGTGCCAGCAGTCAGACGGAGAACTATGGCTACACCTTC.

The chain is built from TRBV28 and TRBJ2-1; the match to TRBD2 covers 10 bases. The CDR3 totals 14 residues. J lost 9 bases, V lost 9 bases, and 11 bases had no gene match. The germline V gene encodes CDR1 MDHEN and CDR2 SYDVKM. The CDR3 loop reads CASILGLAKGEQFF. DNA for the CDR3: TGTGCCAGTATATTGGGACTAGCGAAGGGTGAGCAGTTCTTC.

The chain uses TRBV5-1 and TRBJ2-7; TRBD1 agrees at 7 bases. Germline CDR1 is SGHRS and CDR2 is YFSETQ. The CDR3 totals 14 residues. J was trimmed by 3 bases and V by 0 bases; bases with no gene match: 3. As DNA, the CDR3 is TGCGCCAGCAGCTTGGAAGGGACAGACTACGAGCAGTACTTC. Translated, it gives CASSLEGTDYEQYF.

The chain joins TRBV28 to TRBJ2-3, with D possibly TRBD2 on 6 matching bases. Germline-derived CDR1 and CDR2 are MDHEN and SYDVKM. Trimming took 6 bases from V and 3 from J, leaving 22 bases between them. This CDR3 has 17 amino acids. For the CDR3, the DNA is TGTGCCAGCAGCACTAGCCCTCTCCCGGCGTCGACAGATACGCAGTATTTT. Its translation: CASSTSPLPASTDTQYF.

The V and J genes are TRBV5-8 and TRBJ1-2, with 11 bases aligning to TRBD1. Germline-derived CDR1 and CDR2 are SGHTS and YDEGEE. This CDR3 region has 17 residues. V was pared by 1 base and J by 5 bases, with 10 bases of the junction left unmatched. DNA of the CDR3: TGTGCCAGCAGCTTGTGGGGGACAGGGGGGCCGACATATGGCTACACCTTC. It codes for CASSLWGTGGPTYGYTF.

The V and J genes are TRBV6-6 and TRBJ2-3, with TRBD1 identical over 7 bases. Germline assignment: CDR1 MNHNY and CDR2 SVGAGI (reference sequence). V shed 7 bases and J 1 base; nucleotides not matched to a gene: 11. This CDR3 has 16 residues. In DNA form, the CDR3 reads TGTGCCAGCACCGAACAGGGGAAACGGGGCACAGATACGCAGTATTTT. Protein sequence: CASTEQGKRGTDTQYF.